These 13 T cell receptor beta chains share one sample of origin, sequenced in a study of blood T cell repertoires in COVID-19. Clones were sequenced by immunoSEQ multiplex PCR, and TCRdb holds only the in-frame ones, with some missing. The sample includes tens of thousands of clones, about 80% seen only once; the top ten take 25% to 30%. Sequences were obtained from peripheral blood. All receptors come from a human donor in a cohort sampled during active COVID-19.

This clone was detected a few times. The same CDR3 also results from other DNA sequences found in this sample. The CDR3 DNA reads as TGTGCCAGCAGTTTGGGGCAGAGAAACACTGAAGCTTTCTTT. It is translated as CASSLGQRNTEAFF. The genes are TRBV28 and TRBJ1-1, with D perhaps TRBD1 (5 bases). This CDR3 has 14 amino acids. V was cut by 3 bases and J by 2 bases, with 10 bases left in between. Germline V gene data show CDR1 as MDHEN and CDR2 as SYDVKM.

The chain joins TRBV7-6 to TRBJ1-4; the match to TRBD1 covers 7 bases. Per the germline V gene, CDR1 is SGHVS and CDR2 is FNYEAQ. Unmatched junction bases numbered 6, after V lost 2 bases and J lost 3 bases. This CDR3 region has 16 residues. DNA of the CDR3: TGTGCCAGCAGCTTAACCTTGACAGGGCCTAATGAAAAACTGTTTTTT. Translation gives CASSLTLTGPNEKLFF.

J is TRBJ2-3 and V is TRBV5-6; possible D gene TRBD2, 6 bases. V was cut by 4 bases and J by 2 bases, with 11 bases left in between. This CDR3 contains 14 residues. Germline V lookup: CDR1 SGHDT, CDR2 YYEEEE. CDR3 protein: CASSGGLLTDTQYF. The CDR3 DNA reads TGTGCCAGCAGCGGGGGACTTCTCACAGATACGCAGTATTTT.

The J gene is TRBJ2-2, the V gene TRBV4-3; a possible D gene is TRBD2 (7 bases). In germline, CDR1 is LGHNA, CDR2 YSLEER. Trimming pared 0 bases from V and 13 bases from J, leaving 12 bases between. The CDR3 has 13 amino acids. This CDR3 is CASSQDRGAGLFF. CDR3 nucleotide sequence: TGCGCCAGCAGCCAAGATCGGGGGGCAGGGCTGTTTTTT.

The gene calls are TRBV2 and TRBJ2-3, with D unresolved. The CDR3 is 15 amino acids. From germline, CDR1 is SNHLY and CDR2 FYNNEI. V lost 2 bases and J lost 2, with 11 bases in between. CDR3 region: CASSESYRATDTQYF. For the CDR3, the DNA is TGTGCCAGCAGTGAATCTTACCGAGCCACAGATACGCAGTATTTT.

CDR3 amino acids: CASSQGRDVQETQYF. DNA of the CDR3: TGTGCCAGCAGCCAAGGCCGGGATGTACAAGAGACCCAGTACTTC. This chain joins TRBV3-1 (or the pseudogene TRBV3-2) and TRBJ2-5, with D possibly being TRBD2 (5 bases). V was trimmed by 1 base and J by 2 bases, leaving 11 bases between them. Germline values: CDR1 LGHDT, CDR2 YNNKEL (reference sequence). The length of the CDR3 is 15 residues.

The chain employs TRBV7-3 and TRBJ1-4; D uncertain. Trimming left V 1 base short and J 7 bases short, with 22 bases between. The CDR3 runs 18 residues. Germline-derived CDR1 and CDR2 are SGHTA and FQGTGA. CDR3 sequence (DNA): TGTGCCAGCAGCTTAATAGCGGGGAGGCGGTGGTACGGTGAAAAACTGTTTTTT. Its translation: CASSLIAGRRWYGEKLFF.

V is TRBV20-1 and J is TRBJ2-5, with D maybe TRBD2 (5 bases). The CDR3 contains 15 residues. V lost 3 bases and J 4 bases, leaving 18 bases between the germline ends. Germline V gene data show CDR1 as DFQATT and CDR2 as SNEGSKA (reference sequence). The CDR3 spells CSASHPGTRRETQYF. In DNA form, the CDR3 reads TGCAGTGCTAGTCACCCGGGAACCAGGAGAGAGACCCAGTACTTC.

This chain links TRBV5-1 with TRBJ2-5; the match to TRBD1 covers 8 bases. The V gene's germline CDR1 is SGHRS and CDR2 YFSETQ. With V trimmed by 4 bases and J by 9 bases, 11 bases remained unmatched. There are 14 residues in the CDR3. The CDR3, as DNA: TGCGCCAGCAGCACCGGACAGGGCAGGGAGGCCCAGTACTTC. Encoded protein: CASSTGQGREAQYF.

The chain uses TRBV10-3 and TRBJ2-3; perhaps TRBD1 as D (5 bases). V shed 0 bases and J shed 0 bases, with 10 bases lying between them. Germline V lookup: CDR1 ENHRY, CDR2 SYGVKD. This CDR3 spans 16 amino acids. This chain's CDR3 is CAISESGQTSTDTQYF. CDR3 nucleotide sequence: TGTGCCATCAGTGAGTCGGGGCAGACTAGCACAGATACGCAGTATTTT.

This clone was seen a single time. This chain uses TRBV7-9 with TRBJ1-5; D remains unclear. V lost 5 bases to trimming and J lost 4 bases, with 9 bases between them. Germline assignment: CDR1 SEHNR and CDR2 FQNEAQ (reference sequence). The CDR3 has 13 residues. The CDR3 nucleotides are TGTGCCAGCAGCCCCGATACTAATCAGCCCCAGCATTTT. Protein: CASSPDTNQPQHF.

This clone has just a few counts. The chain uses TRBV20-1 and TRBJ2-5; D might be TRBD2 (5 bases). The CDR3 contains 14 residues. CDR1 and CDR2 from the germline V gene are DFQATT and SNEGSKA (reference sequence). V lost 3 bases, J lost 3 bases, and 14 bases lay in between. CDR3 in amino acids: CSASFPDGKETQYF. DNA for the CDR3: TGCAGTGCTAGTTTTCCTGACGGGAAAGAGACCCAGTACTTC.

This clone is a singleton in its sample. The CDR3 DNA reads TGTGCCACCAGCCCCGCTAAGACCCAGTACTTC. It translates to CATSPAKTQYF. This chain links TRBV15 with TRBJ2-5; D is unclear. Germline-derived CDR1 and CDR2 are LNHNV and YYDKDF (reference sequence). This CDR3 is built from 11 residues. Trimming removed 5 bases from V and 6 bases from J, with 7 bases in between.